The TCR beta chain under discussion was sequenced for a study of T cells in tuberculosis. Study-wide background: Sequenced TCRs come from CD1B-GMM tetramer-binding T cells. This South African cohort compared adolescents with or without latent tuberculosis against adults with active tuberculosis.

Only in-frame clones appear in the TCRdb table, and some are missing; sequencing was by immunoSEQ multiplex PCR. The sample contains approximately 35,000 clones, about 95% of which appear only once. A remark on this clone: Its matching antigen is unknown.

Study-level results: Active tuberculosis TCR-alpha repertoires lay closer to GMM-specific TCRs than IGRA-negative controls, suggesting clonal expansion.

Sequenced sample: PBMCs. This TCR was recovered from a donor under 30 with latent tuberculosis or without tuberculosis infection.

The CDR3 coding sequence is TGTGCCAGCAGCTCAACCGGGGAGCTGTTTTTT. Amino acids: CASSSTGELFF. The rearrangement links TRBV7-2 to TRBJ2-2; no reliable D call. The ends were cut back, 4 bases at V and 5 bases at J, with 2 bases in the middle. Looked up from germline, CDR1 is SGHTA and CDR2 is FQGNSA. The CDR3 spans 11 residues.